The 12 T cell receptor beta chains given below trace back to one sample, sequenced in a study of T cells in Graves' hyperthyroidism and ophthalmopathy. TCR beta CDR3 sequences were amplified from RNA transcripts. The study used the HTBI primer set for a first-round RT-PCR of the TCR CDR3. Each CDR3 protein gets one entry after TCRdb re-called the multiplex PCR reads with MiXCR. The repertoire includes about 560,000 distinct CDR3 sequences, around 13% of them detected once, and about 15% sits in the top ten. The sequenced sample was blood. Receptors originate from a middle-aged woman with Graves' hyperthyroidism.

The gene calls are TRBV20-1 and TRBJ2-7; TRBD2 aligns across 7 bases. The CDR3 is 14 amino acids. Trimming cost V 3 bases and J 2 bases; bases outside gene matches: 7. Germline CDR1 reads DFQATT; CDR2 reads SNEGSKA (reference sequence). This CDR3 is CSASSREDPYEQYF. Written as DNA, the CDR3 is TGCAGTGCTAGTTCCCGGGAGGATCCCTACGAGCAGTACTTC.

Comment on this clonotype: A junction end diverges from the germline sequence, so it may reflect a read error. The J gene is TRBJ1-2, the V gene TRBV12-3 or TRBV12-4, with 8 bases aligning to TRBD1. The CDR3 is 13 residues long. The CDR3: CAGRLQGDLGYTF. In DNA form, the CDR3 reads TGTGCCGGCAGGTTACAGGGGGATCTTGGCTACACCTTC.

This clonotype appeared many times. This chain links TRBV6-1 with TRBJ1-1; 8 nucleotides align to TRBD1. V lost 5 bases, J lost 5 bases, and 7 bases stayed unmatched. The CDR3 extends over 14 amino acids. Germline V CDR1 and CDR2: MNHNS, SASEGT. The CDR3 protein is CASSSGGTATEAFF. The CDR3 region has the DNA TGTGCCAGCAGTTCAGGGGGCACTGCGACTGAAGCTTTCTTT.

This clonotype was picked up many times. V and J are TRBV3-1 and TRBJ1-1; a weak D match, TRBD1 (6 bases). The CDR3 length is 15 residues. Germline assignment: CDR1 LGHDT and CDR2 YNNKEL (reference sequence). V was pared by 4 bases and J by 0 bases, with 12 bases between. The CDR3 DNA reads TGTGCCAGCAGCCGACTGACAGGCATGAACACTGAAGCTTTCTTT. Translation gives CASSRLTGMNTEAFF.

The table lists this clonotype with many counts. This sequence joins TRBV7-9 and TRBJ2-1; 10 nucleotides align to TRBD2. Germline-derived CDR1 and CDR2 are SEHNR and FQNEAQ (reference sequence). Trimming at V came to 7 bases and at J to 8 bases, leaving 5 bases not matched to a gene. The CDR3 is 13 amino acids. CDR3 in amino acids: CASTASGSDEQFF. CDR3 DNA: TGTGCCAGCACCGCTAGCGGGAGCGATGAGCAGTTCTTC.

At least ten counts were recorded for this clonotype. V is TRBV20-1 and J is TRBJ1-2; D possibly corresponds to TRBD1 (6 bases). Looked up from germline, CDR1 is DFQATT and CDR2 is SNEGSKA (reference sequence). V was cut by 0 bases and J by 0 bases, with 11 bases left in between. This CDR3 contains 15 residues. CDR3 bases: TGCAGTGCTAGAGAAGGGGGAGTAGCTAACTATGGCTACACCTTC. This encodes CSAREGGVANYGYTF.

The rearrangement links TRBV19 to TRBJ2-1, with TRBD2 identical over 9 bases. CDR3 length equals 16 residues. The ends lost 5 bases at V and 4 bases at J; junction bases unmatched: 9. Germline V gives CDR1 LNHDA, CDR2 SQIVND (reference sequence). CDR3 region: CASSPLAGVAYNEQFF. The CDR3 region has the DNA TGTGCCAGTAGTCCTTTAGCGGGAGTGGCTTACAATGAGCAGTTCTTC.

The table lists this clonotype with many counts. CDR3 DNA sequence: TGTGCCAGCAGCCAGGCGGGAATGGGAGAGACCCAGTACTTC. It translates to CASSQAGMGETQYF. The V gene is TRBV6-1, the J gene TRBJ2-5, with D possibly TRBD2 on 6 matching bases. Germline V gene data show CDR1 as MNHNS and CDR2 as SASEGT. V was cut by 6 bases and J by 4 bases, with 15 bases left in between. This CDR3 is 14 amino acids long.

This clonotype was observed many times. This CDR3 is CASSLIQTNTGELFF. In DNA form, the CDR3 reads TGTGCCAGCAGTTTAATACAGACGAACACCGGGGAGCTGTTTTTT. V is TRBV28 and J is TRBJ2-2; D unresolved. CDR1 is MDHEN, CDR2 SYDVKM, per germline. Trimming left V 2 bases short and J 0 bases short, with 7 bases between. The CDR3 is 15 residues long.

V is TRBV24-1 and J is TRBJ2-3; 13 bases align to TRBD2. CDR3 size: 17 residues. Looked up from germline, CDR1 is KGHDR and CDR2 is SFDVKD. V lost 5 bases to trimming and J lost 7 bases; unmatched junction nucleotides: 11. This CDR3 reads CATSGRGTSGNANTQYF. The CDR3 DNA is TGTGCCACCAGTGGTAGAGGGACTAGCGGGAACGCAAATACGCAGTATTTT.

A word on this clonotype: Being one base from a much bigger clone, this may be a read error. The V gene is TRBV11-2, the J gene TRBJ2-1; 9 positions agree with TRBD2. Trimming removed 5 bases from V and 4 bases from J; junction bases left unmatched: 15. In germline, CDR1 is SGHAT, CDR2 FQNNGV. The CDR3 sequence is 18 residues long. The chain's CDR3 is CASSPRPSLAGSYNEQFF. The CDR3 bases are TGTGCCAGCAGCCCTCGTCCCTCTCTAGCGGGGTCGTACAATGAGCAGTTCTTC.

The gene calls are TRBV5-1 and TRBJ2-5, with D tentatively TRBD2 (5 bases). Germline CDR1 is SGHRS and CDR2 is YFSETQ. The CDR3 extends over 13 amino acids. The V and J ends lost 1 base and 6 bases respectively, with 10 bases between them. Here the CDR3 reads CASSLHEGKTQYF. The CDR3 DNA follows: TGCGCCAGCAGCTTGCACGAGGGAAAGACCCAGTACTTC.